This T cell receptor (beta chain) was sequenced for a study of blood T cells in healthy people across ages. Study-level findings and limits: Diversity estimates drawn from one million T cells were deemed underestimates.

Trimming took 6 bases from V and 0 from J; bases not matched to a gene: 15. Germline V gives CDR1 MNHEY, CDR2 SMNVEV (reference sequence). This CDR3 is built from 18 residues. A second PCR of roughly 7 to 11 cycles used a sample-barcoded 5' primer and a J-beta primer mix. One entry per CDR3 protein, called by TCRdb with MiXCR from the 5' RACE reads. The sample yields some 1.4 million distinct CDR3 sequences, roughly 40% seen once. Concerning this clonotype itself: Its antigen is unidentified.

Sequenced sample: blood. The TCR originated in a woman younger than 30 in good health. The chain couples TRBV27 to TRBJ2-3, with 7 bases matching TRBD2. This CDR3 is CASRYTTGGSSSTDTQYF. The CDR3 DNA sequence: TGTGCCAGCAGATACACCACGGGGGGAAGCTCTAGCACAGATACGCAGTATTTT.